These 8 T cell receptor beta chains share one sample of origin, sequenced in a study of cytomegalovirus exposure and HLA in healthy donors. The PCR had 60 Vbeta and 13 Jbeta primers. Only in-frame clones appear in the TCRdb table, and some are missing; sequencing was by immunoSEQ multiplex PCR. The table has some 170,000 clones, roughly 79% seen once. Source material: PBMCs. The receptors here all came from a man between 40 and 49 years old in good health and CMV-seropositive.

V is TRBV6-5 and J is TRBJ1-2; no definite D call. This CDR3 spans 15 amino acids. Germline V lookup: CDR1 MNHEY, CDR2 SVGAGI. V was trimmed by 0 bases and J by 5 bases, leaving 13 bases between them. The CDR3 region is CASSYSSGSRYGYTF. The CDR3 DNA is TGTGCCAGCAGTTACTCATCCGGGTCCCGATATGGCTACACCTTC.

A note on this clone: The sample contains more than one DNA sequence encoding this CDR3. The chain combines TRBV7-9 with TRBJ1-1; D unresolved. Trimming shortened V by 2 bases and J by 1 base, and 5 bases separated the two germline ends. Germline CDR1 is SEHNR and CDR2 is FQNEAQ (reference sequence). The CDR3 has 13 residues. The CDR3 sequence: CASSLIENTEAFF. The CDR3 DNA sequence: TGTGCCAGCAGCTTAATAGAGAACACTGAAGCTTTCTTT.

CDR3 residues: CASTGSHMNTEAFF. The CDR3 coding sequence is TGTGCCAGCACGGGGAGCCACATGAACACTGAAGCTTTCTTT. The V and J genes are TRBV9 and TRBJ1-1; no reliable D call. This CDR3 has 14 residues. Deletions cut 6 bases from V and 0 bases from J, with 12 bases between. In germline, CDR1 is SGDLS, CDR2 YYNGEE.

The rearrangement uses TRBV19 and TRBJ2-2, with 7 positions matching TRBD2. Germline CDR1 and CDR2: LNHDA and SQIVND (reference sequence). V trimming: 7 bases; J trimming: 5 bases; junction bases outside the gene matches: 7. CDR3 length equals 14 residues. In DNA form, the CDR3 reads TGTGCCAGTACGTTGACCGGGGGGACCGGGGAGCTGTTTTTT. Encoded protein: CASTLTGGTGELFF.

The chain links TRBV5-4 to TRBJ2-7; the D is unclear. The CDR3 runs to 13 residues. Between the trimmed V and J ends, which lost 2 bases and 0 bases, there was a span of 6 bases. Per the germline V gene, CDR1 is SGHNT and CDR2 is YYREEE (reference sequence). DNA of the CDR3: TGTGCCAGCAGCTTCGACACCTCCTACGAGCAGTACTTC. Residues: CASSFDTSYEQYF.

The rearrangement uses TRBV29-1 and TRBJ1-2; D may be TRBD1 (5 bases). This CDR3 is built from 15 residues. Germline V gene data show CDR1 as SQVTM and CDR2 as ANQGSEA. The V end was cut by 3 bases, the J end by 8 bases, with 22 bases between. CDR3 region: CSVDSSRALLGGYTF. CDR3 in DNA: TGCAGCGTTGATTCATCCAGGGCCCTCCTGGGCGGCTACACCTTC.

This clone occurred once. A read error may account for a junction end that differs from germline. The chain links TRBV5-1 to TRBJ2-5; D may be TRBD2 (5 bases). Looked up from germline, CDR1 is SGHRS and CDR2 is YFSETQ. The length of the CDR3 is 13 residues. The CDR3 sequence: CASSFGVEEIQYF. The CDR3 nucleotides are TGCGCCAGCAGCTTCGGGGTGGAGGAGATCCAGTACTTC. The variable domain in full, with the rest retrieved from reference TRBV5-1 and TRBJ2-5, is KAGVTQTPRYLIKTRGQQVTLSCSPISGHRSVSWYQQTPGQGLQFLFEYFSETQRNKGNFPGRFSGRQFSNSRSEMNVSTLELGDSALYLCASSFGVEEIQYFGPGTRLLVL.

The chain joins TRBV7-8 to TRBJ2-1; 16 bases line up with TRBD2. V shed 3 bases and J 12 bases; nucleotides not matched to a gene: 5. Germline loops: CDR1 SGHVS, CDR2 FQNEAQ. The CDR3 totals 15 residues. The CDR3: CASSFGTSGRGGQFF. In DNA form, the CDR3 reads TGTGCCAGCAGCTTTGGGACTAGCGGGAGGGGGGGGCAGTTCTTC.